One sample yielded the 15 T cell receptor beta chains listed below, sequenced in a study of T cell repertoires in cytomegalovirus infection. MiXCR was run by TCRdb on the reads, yielding one entry per CDR3 protein. The sample records 200,000 to 250,000 distinct CDR3 sequences, roughly 6.5% being singletons. Sample: PBMCs. The source of these receptors is a human donor in good health (CMV status not recorded). Some clones in this sample may be carry-over from other donors' samples.

This clonotype was observed a few times. J is TRBJ1-1 and V is TRBV6-5, with no clear D. Germline-derived CDR1 and CDR2 are MNHEY and SVGAGI. V lost 4 bases and J lost 2, with 14 bases in between. This CDR3 has 15 amino acids. The chain's CDR3 is CASSFLGIANTEAFF. The CDR3 DNA sequence: TGTGCCAGCAGTTTCTTAGGGATTGCAAACACTGAAGCTTTCTTT.

This clonotype was observed many times. This rearrangement joins TRBV6-2 or TRBV6-3 to TRBJ1-5; 7 bases are a match to TRBD1. This CDR3 is built from 15 residues. Trimming cost V 1 base and J 6 bases; bases outside gene matches: 6. Germline CDR1 MNHEY, CDR2 SVGEGT. For the CDR3, the DNA is TGTGCCAGCAGTTACTGGGACAGCCTGAGTCAGCCCCAGCATTTT. Residues: CASSYWDSLSQPQHF.

This clonotype was counted at least ten times. The genes are TRBV7-9 and TRBJ1-1; TRBD1 might be the D (5 bases). V was cut by 3 bases and J by 6 bases, with 11 bases left in between. Per germline, CDR1 SEHNR and CDR2 FQNEAQ (reference sequence). The length of the CDR3 is 13 residues. The CDR3 DNA reads as TGTGCCAGCAGCTTGGGGGGAGAGCCTGAAGCTTTCTTT. It is translated as CASSLGGEPEAFF.

In this sample, this clonotype turned up many times. This sequence joins TRBV7-8 and TRBJ1-5; TRBD1 matches at 7 bases. Trimming removed 1 base from V and 6 bases from J; junction bases left unmatched: 6. The length of the CDR3 is 15 residues. CDR1 is SGHVS, CDR2 FQNEAQ, per germline. The CDR3 protein is CASSLGAGGGQPQHF. DNA for the CDR3: TGTGCCAGCAGCTTAGGGGCAGGGGGTGGTCAGCCCCAGCATTTT.

This clonotype was recorded many times. This chain joins TRBV19 and TRBJ1-1; perhaps TRBD1 as D (5 bases). Germline loops: CDR1 LNHDA, CDR2 SQIVND (reference sequence). The CDR3 extends over 17 amino acids. V was shortened by 3 bases and J by 1 base, with 18 bases between the two germline ends. CDR3 coding DNA: TGTGCCAGTAGTATGGTGGGGCAGGGCTGGAGGAACACTGAAGCTTTCTTT. Translating it yields CASSMVGQGWRNTEAFF.

This clonotype has just a few counts. The chain links TRBV4-2 to TRBJ2-5; D ambiguous. There are 14 residues in the CDR3. Germline CDR1 LGHNA, CDR2 YNFKEQ. The V end was cut by 2 bases, the J end by 5 bases, with 12 bases between. The DNA of the CDR3 is TGTGCCAGCAGCCAAAAGGGCTCATCGGAGACCCAGTACTTC. It yields the protein CASSQKGSSETQYF.

This clonotype was detected only a few times. This chain uses TRBV7-3 with TRBJ1-2, with D possibly matching TRBD1 (6 bases). The CDR3 covers 13 residues. Trimming shortened V by 4 bases and J by 14 bases, and 20 bases separated the two germline ends. Germline CDR1 reads SGHTA; CDR2 reads FQGTGA. CDR3 residues: CASSSGVQGPETF. CDR3 coding DNA: TGTGCCAGCAGCTCGGGTGTGCAGGGGCCGGAGACCTTC.

This clonotype was counted at least ten times. The genes are TRBV14 and TRBJ1-1; D call uncertain. CDR1 and CDR2 from the germline V gene are SGHDN and FVKESK. The V end lost 8 bases, the J end lost 4 bases, and 11 bases lay between the germline ends. The CDR3 is 12 amino acids. The CDR3: CASRRRGTEAFF. CDR3 sequence (DNA): TGTGCCAGCCGAAGACGGGGCACTGAAGCTTTCTTT.

This clonotype has at least ten counts. V gene TRBV7-2 combines with J gene TRBJ2-7, with 7 bases aligning to TRBD2. The J segment lost 4 bases and the V segment lost 3 bases, leaving 3 bases of the junction unmatched. Germline lookup yields CDR1 SGHTA and CDR2 FQGNSA. This CDR3 spans 13 amino acids. The CDR3 region is CASSFGGMYEQYF. For the CDR3, the DNA is TGTGCCAGCAGCTTCGGGGGGATGTACGAGCAGTACTTC.

In this sample, this clonotype turned up many times. The chain uses TRBV5-6 and TRBJ2-2; possibly TRBD2 for D (6 bases). CDR1 and CDR2 from the germline V gene are SGHDT and YYEEEE. V was pared by 4 bases and J by 3 bases, with 25 bases between. The CDR3 extends over 19 amino acids. CDR3 amino acids: CASSAPGRRWEDYTGELFF. The CDR3 DNA follows: TGTGCCAGCAGCGCGCCCGGGAGACGCTGGGAGGATTACACCGGGGAGCTGTTTTTT. The complete variable domain, with remaining parts taken from reference TRBV5-6 and TRBJ2-2, reads DAGVTQSPTHLIKTRGQQVTLRCSPKSGHDTVSWYQQALGQGPQFIFQYYEEEERQRGNFPDRFSGHQFPNYSSELNVNALLLGDSALYLCASSAPGRRWEDYTGELFFGEGSRLTVL.

This clonotype was counted at least ten times. The V gene is TRBV7-6, the J gene TRBJ2-2, with D possibly TRBD1 on 6 matching bases. Per germline, CDR1 SGHVS and CDR2 FNYEAQ. V was trimmed by 3 bases and J by 7 bases, leaving 9 bases between them. The CDR3 extends over 13 amino acids. CDR3: CASSLGAVGELFF. DNA for the CDR3: TGTGCCAGCAGCTTGGGGGCCGTCGGGGAGCTGTTTTTT.

This clonotype was seen ten or more times. V usage is TRBV12-3 or TRBV12-4 and J usage is TRBJ1-1, with D possibly being TRBD1 (5 bases). V shed 3 bases and J shed 5 bases, with 13 bases lying between them. CDR3 length: 14 amino acids. CDR3 residues: CASSLGPRGTEAFF. The CDR3 DNA reads TGTGCCAGCAGTTTGGGCCCTCGGGGGACTGAAGCTTTCTTT.

This clonotype was found many times. V is TRBV14 and J is TRBJ2-7; TRBD1 matches at 8 bases. V gave up 5 bases and J gave up 2 bases; unmatched junction bases: 2. CDR3 length: 13 residues. CDR1 is SGHDN, CDR2 FVKESK, per germline. The CDR3 loop reads CASSWDRTYEQYF. As DNA, the CDR3 is TGTGCCAGCAGCTGGGACAGGACCTACGAGCAGTACTTC.

This clonotype was counted many times. The CDR3 spells CSARDLNGGPLSGANVLTF. In DNA, the CDR3 is TGCAGTGCTAGAGATCTCAATGGGGGTCCTCTCTCTGGGGCCAACGTCCTGACTTTC. J is TRBJ2-6 and V is TRBV20-1; D may match TRBD1 or TRBD2 (5 bases each). The CDR3 runs 19 residues. Trimming shortened V by 0 bases and J by 0 bases, and 18 bases separated the two germline ends. Germline V lookup: CDR1 DFQATT, CDR2 SNEGSKA (reference sequence).

There are many counts of this clonotype. The chain carries TRBV5-1 and TRBJ2-7; D possibly corresponds to TRBD2 (6 bases). This CDR3 contains 18 residues. The V and J ends lost 0 bases and 3 bases respectively, with 22 bases between them. The germline V gene has CDR1 SGHRS and CDR2 YFSETQ. For the CDR3, the DNA is TGCGCCAGCAGCTTGGCAGTTCTGGGGGACTCCCACAACTACGAGCAGTACTTC. This gives the protein CASSLAVLGDSHNYEQYF.